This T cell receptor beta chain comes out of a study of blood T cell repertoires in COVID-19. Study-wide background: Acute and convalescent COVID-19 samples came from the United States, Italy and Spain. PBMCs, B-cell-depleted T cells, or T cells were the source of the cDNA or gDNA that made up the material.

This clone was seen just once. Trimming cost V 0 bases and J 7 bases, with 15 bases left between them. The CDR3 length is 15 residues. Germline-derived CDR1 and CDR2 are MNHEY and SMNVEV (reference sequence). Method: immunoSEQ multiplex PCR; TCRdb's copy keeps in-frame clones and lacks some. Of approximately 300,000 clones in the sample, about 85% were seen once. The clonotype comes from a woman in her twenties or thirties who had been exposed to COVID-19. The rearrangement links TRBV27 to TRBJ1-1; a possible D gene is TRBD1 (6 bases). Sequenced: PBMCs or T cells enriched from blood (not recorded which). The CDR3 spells CASSLSRLRGGEAFF. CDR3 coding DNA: TGTGCCAGCAGTTTATCAAGGCTCCGAGGGGGTGAAGCTTTCTTT.